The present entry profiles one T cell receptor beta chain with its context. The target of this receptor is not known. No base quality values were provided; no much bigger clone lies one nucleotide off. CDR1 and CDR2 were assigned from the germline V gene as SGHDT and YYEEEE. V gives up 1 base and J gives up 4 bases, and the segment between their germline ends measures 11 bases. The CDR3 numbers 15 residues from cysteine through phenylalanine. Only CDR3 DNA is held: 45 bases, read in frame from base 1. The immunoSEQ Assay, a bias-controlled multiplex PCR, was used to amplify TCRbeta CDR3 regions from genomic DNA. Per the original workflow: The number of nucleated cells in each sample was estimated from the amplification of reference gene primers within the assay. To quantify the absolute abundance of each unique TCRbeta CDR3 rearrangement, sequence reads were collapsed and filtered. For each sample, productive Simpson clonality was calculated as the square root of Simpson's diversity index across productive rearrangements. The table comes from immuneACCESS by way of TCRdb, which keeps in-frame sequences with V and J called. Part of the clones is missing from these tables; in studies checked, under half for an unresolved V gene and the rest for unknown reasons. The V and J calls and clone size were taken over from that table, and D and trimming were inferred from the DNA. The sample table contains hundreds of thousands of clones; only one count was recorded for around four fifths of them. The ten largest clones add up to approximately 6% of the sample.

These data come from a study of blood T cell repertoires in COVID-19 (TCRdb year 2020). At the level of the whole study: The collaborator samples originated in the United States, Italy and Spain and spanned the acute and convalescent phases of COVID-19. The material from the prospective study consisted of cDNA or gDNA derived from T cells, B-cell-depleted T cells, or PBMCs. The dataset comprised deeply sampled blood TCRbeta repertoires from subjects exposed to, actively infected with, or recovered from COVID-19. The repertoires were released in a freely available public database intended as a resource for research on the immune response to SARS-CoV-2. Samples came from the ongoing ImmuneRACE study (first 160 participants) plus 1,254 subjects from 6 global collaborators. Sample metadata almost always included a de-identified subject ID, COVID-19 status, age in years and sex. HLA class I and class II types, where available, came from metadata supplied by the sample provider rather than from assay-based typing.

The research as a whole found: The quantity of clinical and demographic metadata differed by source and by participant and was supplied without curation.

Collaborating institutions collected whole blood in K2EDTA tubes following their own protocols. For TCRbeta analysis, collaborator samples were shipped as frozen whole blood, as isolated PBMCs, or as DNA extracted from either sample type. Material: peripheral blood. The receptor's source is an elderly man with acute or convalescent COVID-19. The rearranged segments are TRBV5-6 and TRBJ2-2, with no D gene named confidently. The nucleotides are TGTGCCAGCAGCTTGTTAGAGAAACCCACCGGGGAGCTGTTTTTT. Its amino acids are CASSLLEKPTGELFF.